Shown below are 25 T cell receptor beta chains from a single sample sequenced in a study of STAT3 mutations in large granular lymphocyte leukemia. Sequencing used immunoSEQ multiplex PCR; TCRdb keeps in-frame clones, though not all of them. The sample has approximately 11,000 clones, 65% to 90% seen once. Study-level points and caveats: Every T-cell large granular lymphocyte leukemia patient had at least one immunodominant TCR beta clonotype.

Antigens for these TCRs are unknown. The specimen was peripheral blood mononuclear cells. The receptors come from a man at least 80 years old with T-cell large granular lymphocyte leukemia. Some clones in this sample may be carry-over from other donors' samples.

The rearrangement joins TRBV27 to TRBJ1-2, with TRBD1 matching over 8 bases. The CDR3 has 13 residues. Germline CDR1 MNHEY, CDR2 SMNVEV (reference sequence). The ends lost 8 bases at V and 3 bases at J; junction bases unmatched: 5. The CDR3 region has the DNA TGTGCCAGCCGGATGGACAGGGACTATGGCTACACCTTC. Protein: CASRMDRDYGYTF.

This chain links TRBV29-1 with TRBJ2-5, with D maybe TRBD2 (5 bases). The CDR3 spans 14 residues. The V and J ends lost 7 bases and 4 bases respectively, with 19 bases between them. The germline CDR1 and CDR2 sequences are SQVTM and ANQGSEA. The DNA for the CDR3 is TGCAGCGACTGGGTCGGGAAGGGCGGAGAGACCCAGTACTTC. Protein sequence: CSDWVGKGGETQYF.

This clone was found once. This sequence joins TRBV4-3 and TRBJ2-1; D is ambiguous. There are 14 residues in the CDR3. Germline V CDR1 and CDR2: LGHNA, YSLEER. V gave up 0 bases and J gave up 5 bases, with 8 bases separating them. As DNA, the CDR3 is TGCGCCAGCAGCCAAGATTGGGCCAACAATGAGCAGTTCTTC. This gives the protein CASSQDWANNEQFF.

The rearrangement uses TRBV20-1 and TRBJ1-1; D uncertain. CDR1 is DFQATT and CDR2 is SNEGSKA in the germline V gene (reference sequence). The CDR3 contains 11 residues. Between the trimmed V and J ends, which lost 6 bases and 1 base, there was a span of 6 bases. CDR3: CSAARNTEAFF. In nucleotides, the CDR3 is TGCAGTGCGGCCAGGAACACTGAAGCTTTCTTT.

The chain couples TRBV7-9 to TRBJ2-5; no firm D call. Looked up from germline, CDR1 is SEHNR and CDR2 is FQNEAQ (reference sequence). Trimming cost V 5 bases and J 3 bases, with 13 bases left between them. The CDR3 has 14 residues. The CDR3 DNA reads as TGTGCCAGCAGCCCGATCGTTCAGAAAGAGACCCAGTACTTC. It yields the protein CASSPIVQKETQYF.

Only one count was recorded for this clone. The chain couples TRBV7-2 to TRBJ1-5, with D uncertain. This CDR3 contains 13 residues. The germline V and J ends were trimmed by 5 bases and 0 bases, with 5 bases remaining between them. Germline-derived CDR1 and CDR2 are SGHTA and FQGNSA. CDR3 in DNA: TGTGCCAGCAGCCCCGTTAGCAATCAGCCCCAGCATTTT. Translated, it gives CASSPVSNQPQHF.

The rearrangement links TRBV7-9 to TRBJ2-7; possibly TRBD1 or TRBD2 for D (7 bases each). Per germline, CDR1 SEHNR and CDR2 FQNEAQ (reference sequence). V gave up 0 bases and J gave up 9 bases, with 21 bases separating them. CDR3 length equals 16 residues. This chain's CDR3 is CASSLAGGTALGGQYF. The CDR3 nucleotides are TGTGCCAGCAGCTTAGCGGGGGGGACAGCCCTCGGAGGGCAGTACTTC.

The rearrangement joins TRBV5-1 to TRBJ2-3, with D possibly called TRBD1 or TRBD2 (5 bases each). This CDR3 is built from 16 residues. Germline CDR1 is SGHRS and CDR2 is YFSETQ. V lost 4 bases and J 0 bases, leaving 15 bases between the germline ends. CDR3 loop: CASSTTRDGSTDTQYF. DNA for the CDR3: TGCGCCAGCAGCACCACCCGGGACGGGAGCACAGATACGCAGTATTTT. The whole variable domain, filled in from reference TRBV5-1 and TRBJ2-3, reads KAGVTQTPRYLIKTRGQQVTLSCSPISGHRSVSWYQQTPGQGLQFLFEYFSETQRNKGNFPGRFSGRQFSNSRSEMNVSTLELGDSALYLCASSTTRDGSTDTQYFGPGTRLTVL.

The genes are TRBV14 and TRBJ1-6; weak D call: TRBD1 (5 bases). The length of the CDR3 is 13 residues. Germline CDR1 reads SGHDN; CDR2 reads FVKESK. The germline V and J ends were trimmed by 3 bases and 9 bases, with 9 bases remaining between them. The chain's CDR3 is CASSHPGGSPLHF. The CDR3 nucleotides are TGTGCCAGCAGCCATCCCGGGGGTTCACCCCTCCACTTT. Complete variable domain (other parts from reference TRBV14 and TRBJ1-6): EAGVTQFPSHSVIEKGQTVTLRCDPISGHDNLYWYRRVMGKEIKFLLHFVKESKQDESGMPNNRFLAERTGGTYSTLKVQPAELEDSGVYFCASSHPGGSPLHFGNGTRLTVT.

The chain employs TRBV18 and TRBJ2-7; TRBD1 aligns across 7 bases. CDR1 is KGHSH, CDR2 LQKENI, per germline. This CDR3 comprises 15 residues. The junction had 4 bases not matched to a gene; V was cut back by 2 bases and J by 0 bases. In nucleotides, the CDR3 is TGTGCCAGCTCACCAGGGACAGCGAGCTCCTACGAGCAGTACTTC. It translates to CASSPGTASSYEQYF. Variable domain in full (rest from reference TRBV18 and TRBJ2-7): NAGVMQNPRHLVRRRGQEARLRCSPMKGHSHVYWYRQLPEEGLKFMVYLQKENIIDESGMPKERFSAEFPKEGPSILRIQQVVRGDSAAYFCASSPGTASSYEQYFGPGTRLTVT.

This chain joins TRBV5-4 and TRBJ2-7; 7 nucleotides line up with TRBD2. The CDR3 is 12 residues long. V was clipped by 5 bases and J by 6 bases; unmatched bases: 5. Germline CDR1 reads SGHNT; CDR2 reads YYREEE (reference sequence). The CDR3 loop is CASSPPGGEQYF. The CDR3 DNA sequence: TGTGCCAGCAGTCCCCCGGGGGGCGAGCAGTACTTC. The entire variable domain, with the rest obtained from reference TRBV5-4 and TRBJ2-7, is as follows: ETGVTQSPTHLIKTRGQQVTLRCSSQSGHNTVSWYQQALGQGPQFIFQYYREEENGRGNFPPRFSGLQFPNYSSELNVNALELDDSALYLCASSPPGGEQYFGPGTRLTVT.

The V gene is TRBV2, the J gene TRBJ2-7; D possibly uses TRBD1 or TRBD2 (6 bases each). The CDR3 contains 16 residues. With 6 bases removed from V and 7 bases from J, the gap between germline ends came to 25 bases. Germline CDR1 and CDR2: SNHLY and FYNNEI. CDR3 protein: CASSDSTGGAYKEQYF. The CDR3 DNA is TGTGCCAGCAGCGACAGTACCGGGGGCGCATATAAGGAGCAGTACTTC.

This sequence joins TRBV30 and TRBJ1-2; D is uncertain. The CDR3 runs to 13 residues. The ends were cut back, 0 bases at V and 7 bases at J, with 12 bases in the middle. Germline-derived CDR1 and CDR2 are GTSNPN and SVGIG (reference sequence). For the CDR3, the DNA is TGTGCCTGGAGTGTAGACATCCGGCTTGGCTACACCTTC. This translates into CAWSVDIRLGYTF.

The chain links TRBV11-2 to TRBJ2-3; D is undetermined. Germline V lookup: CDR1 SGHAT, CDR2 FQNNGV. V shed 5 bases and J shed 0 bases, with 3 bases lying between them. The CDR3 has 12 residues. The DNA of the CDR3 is TGTGCCAGCAGCCTTAGCACAGATACGCAGTATTTT. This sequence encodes CASSLSTDTQYF. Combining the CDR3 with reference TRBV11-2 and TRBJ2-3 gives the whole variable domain EAGVAQSPRYKIIEKRQSVAFWCNPISGHATLYWYQQILGQGPKLLIQFQNNGVVDDSQLPKDRFSAERLKGVDSTLKIQPAKLEDSAVYLCASSLSTDTQYFGPGTRLTVL.

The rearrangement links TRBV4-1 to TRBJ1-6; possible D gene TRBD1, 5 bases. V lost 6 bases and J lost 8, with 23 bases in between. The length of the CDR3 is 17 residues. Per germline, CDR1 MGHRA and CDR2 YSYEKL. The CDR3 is CASRIGQGDVGDSPLHF. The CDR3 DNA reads TGCGCCAGCAGAATCGGGCAGGGAGATGTCGGCGATTCACCCCTCCACTTT.

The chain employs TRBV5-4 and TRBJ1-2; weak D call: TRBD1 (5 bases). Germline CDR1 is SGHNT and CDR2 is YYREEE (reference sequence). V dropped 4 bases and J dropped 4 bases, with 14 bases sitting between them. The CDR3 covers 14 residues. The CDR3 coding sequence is TGTGCCAGCAGCATCGAGGGACGGAGCTATGGCTACACCTTC. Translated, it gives CASSIEGRSYGYTF.

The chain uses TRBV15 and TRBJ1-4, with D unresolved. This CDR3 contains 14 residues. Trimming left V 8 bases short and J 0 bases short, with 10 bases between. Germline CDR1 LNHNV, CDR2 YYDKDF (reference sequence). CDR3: CATCQSATNEKLFF. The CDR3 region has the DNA TGTGCCACCTGCCAGTCTGCAACTAATGAAAAACTGTTTTTT.

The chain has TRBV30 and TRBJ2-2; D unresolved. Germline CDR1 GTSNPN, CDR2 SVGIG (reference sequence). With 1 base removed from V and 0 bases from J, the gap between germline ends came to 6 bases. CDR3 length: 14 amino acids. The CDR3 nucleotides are TGTGCCTGGAGTGAAGACACGAACACCGGGGAGCTGTTTTTT. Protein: CAWSEDTNTGELFF.

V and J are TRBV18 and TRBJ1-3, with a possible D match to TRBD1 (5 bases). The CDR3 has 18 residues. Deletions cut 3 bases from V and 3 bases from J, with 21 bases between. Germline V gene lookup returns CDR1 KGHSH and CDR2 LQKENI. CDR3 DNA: TGTGCCAGCTCACCCGGTGGACAAGCACCAGGATTTGGAAACACCATATATTTT. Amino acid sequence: CASSPGGQAPGFGNTIYF.

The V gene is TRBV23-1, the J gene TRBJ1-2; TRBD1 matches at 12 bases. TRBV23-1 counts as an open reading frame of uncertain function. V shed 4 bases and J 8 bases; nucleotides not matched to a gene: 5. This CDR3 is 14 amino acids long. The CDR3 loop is CASSLGQGAGGYTF. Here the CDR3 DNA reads TGCGCCAGCAGTCTGGGACAGGGGGCTGGAGGCTACACCTTC.

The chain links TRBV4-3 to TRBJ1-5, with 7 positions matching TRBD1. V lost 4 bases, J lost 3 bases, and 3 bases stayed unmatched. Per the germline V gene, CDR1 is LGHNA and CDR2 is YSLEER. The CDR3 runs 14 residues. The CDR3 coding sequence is TGCGCCAGCAGCCGGGACAGACTCAATCAGCCCCAGCATTTT. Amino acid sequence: CASSRDRLNQPQHF.

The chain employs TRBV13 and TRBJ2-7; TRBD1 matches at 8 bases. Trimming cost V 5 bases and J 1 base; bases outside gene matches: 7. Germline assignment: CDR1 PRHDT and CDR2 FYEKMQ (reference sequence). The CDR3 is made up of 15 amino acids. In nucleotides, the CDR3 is TGTGCCAGCAGCCCCGGGACAGGAGGGTCCTACGAGCAGTACTTC. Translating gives CASSPGTGGSYEQYF.

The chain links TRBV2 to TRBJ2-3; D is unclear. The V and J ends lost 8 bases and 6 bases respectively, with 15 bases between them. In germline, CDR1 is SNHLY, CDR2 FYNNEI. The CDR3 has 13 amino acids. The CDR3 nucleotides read TGTGCCAGCGTGGGGTCGCCTTCCGATACGCAGTATTTT. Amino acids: CASVGSPSDTQYF.

This CDR3 reads CAWSVGAPQALMSGQPQHF. The CDR3 coding sequence is TGTGCCTGGAGTGTAGGCGCCCCCCAGGCGCTCATGTCGGGTCAGCCCCAGCATTTT. The rearrangement joins TRBV30 to TRBJ1-5; no definite D call. The CDR3 runs to 19 residues. CDR1 is GTSNPN and CDR2 is SVGIG in the germline V gene (reference sequence). With 0 bases removed from V and 6 bases from J, the gap between germline ends came to 27 bases.

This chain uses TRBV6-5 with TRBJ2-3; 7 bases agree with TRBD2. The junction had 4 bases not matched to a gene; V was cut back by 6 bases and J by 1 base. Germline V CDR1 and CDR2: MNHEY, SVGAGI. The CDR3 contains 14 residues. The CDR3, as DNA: TGTGCCAGCAGCCTGGGACTACGCACAGATACGCAGTATTTT. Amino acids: CASSLGLRTDTQYF.